These T cell receptor beta chains were read from a single sample in a study of T-cell memory formation after mild COVID-19. TCRdb passed the 5' RACE reads through MiXCR, listing each CDR3 protein once. The table shows more than 400,000 distinct CDR3 sequences, with roughly 20% occurring only once. Sequencing used PBMCs or a T cell subset sorted from them (not recorded which). Receptors were obtained from an adult woman who had mild COVID-19 (a few samples of this study predate the infection). Cell type and time point are not known. The conserved cysteine and the conserved F or W are not part of the CDR3 here.

V gene | CDR3 protein
TRBV19 | ASSIHLQGYEQY
TRBV7-2 | ASRRQGSYNEQF
TRBV20-1 | SALAGQGQPQH
TRBV9 | ASSLGNLGGELF
TRBV7-8 | ASSLDETRASYEQY
TRBV12-3/TRBV12-4 | ASSSDRAGQPQH
TRBV12-3/TRBV12-4 | ASSGRIRGEAGYT
TRBV29-1 | SVEGSYTSSYEQY
TRBV20-1 | SAPPGLAGGTTDTQY
TRBV24-1 | ATSESNTYEQY
TRBV6-2/TRBV6-3 | ASSSGTAPSADTQY
TRBV10-3 | AISESAETRGYT
TRBV4-3 | ASSQEIQQGNYEQY
TRBV6-2/TRBV6-3 | ASKEGPQIGPQH
TRBV5-1 | ASSYYRGTTEAF
TRBV24-1 | ATSDPGLDTDTQY
TRBV6-2/TRBV6-3 | ASSWRDIYGYT
TRBV12-3/TRBV12-4 | ASSETGTQY
TRBV5-4 | ASSLAGGNEAF
TRBV20-1 | SAPSGRGNEQF
TRBV9 | ASSVEGGGPSEQF
TRBV10-3 | AISGTSGGNEQF
TRBV20-1 | SAAQEYTEAF
TRBV6-2/TRBV6-3 | ASGGGVYEQY
TRBV20-1 | SARSARSSTDTQY
TRBV5-8 | ASSLIGTPSGEQF
TRBV25-1 | ASSDGGGVNEKLF
TRBV11-2 | ASSPPEIRETQY
TRBV5-1 | ASSLTQLDTGELF
TRBV3-1 | ASSQTASGGAYEHEQF
TRBV4-1 | ASSQFERGQETQY
TRBV9 | ASSVDVPRGGFSGNTIY
TRBV24-1 | ATSSATTDTQY